The 21 T cell receptor beta chains listed next were all sequenced from one sample in a study of graft-versus-host responses after intestinal transplantation. Only in-frame clones appear in the TCRdb table, and some are missing; sequencing was by immunoSEQ multiplex PCR. The sample has about 120,000 clones; roughly 95% are singletons. The antigens of these receptors remain unknown. The sample here was unstimulated CD8+ T cells sorted from spleen or lymph node cells, taken before intestinal transplant. All receptors come from a human donor who received an intestinal transplant.

This chain joins TRBV9 and TRBJ1-1; TRBD1 is a possible D gene (5 bases). This CDR3 region has 13 residues. CDR1 is SGDLS, CDR2 YYNGEE, per germline. V shed 4 bases and J shed 4 bases, with 11 bases lying between them. This CDR3 reads CASSTGGGTEAFF. CDR3 in DNA: TGTGCCAGCAGCACCGGGGGGGGCACTGAAGCTTTCTTT.

This rearrangement joins TRBV27 to TRBJ1-2; no reliable D call. Germline V CDR1 and CDR2: MNHEY, SMNVEV (reference sequence). V gave up 5 bases and J gave up 0 bases, with 4 bases separating them. The CDR3 covers 12 residues. DNA of the CDR3: TGTGCCAGCAGTGGGTCTAACTATGGCTACACCTTC. Protein sequence: CASSGSNYGYTF.

This chain joins TRBV19 and TRBJ2-7; D is possibly TRBD2 (6 bases). The CDR3 extends over 14 amino acids. The V gene's germline CDR1 is LNHDA and CDR2 SQIVND (reference sequence). V was shortened by 7 bases and J by 5 bases, with 18 bases between the two germline ends. The CDR3 nucleotides read TGTGCCAGTACCTCTGGACTAAATACCCACGAGCAGTACTTC. Amino acid sequence: CASTSGLNTHEQYF. The whole variable domain, filled in from reference TRBV19 and TRBJ2-7, reads DGGITQSPKYLFRKEGQNVTLSCEQNLNHDAMYWYRQDPGQGLRLIYYSQIVNDFQKGDIAEGYSVSREKKESFPLTVTSAQKNPTAFYLCASTSGLNTHEQYFGPGTRLTVT.

The rearrangement uses TRBV30 and TRBJ2-2, with 7 bases aligning to TRBD2. Trimming removed 1 base from V and 3 bases from J; junction bases left unmatched: 5. The CDR3 has 15 amino acids. Germline-derived CDR1 and CDR2 are GTSNPN and SVGIG (reference sequence). CDR3 nucleotide sequence: TGTGCCTGGAGTGATGCGGGAGTTCACACCGGGGAGCTGTTTTTT. Protein: CAWSDAGVHTGELFF.

This chain links TRBV13 with TRBJ1-1; D gene uncertain. Germline V gene lookup returns CDR1 PRHDT and CDR2 FYEKMQ (reference sequence). The CDR3 has 14 residues. The ends were cut back, 2 bases at V and 0 bases at J, with 7 bases in the middle. The chain's CDR3 is CASSLFGLNTEAFF. CDR3 sequence (DNA): TGTGCCAGCAGCTTATTCGGCCTGAACACTGAAGCTTTCTTT. Looking up the rest from reference TRBV13 and TRBJ1-1 gives the full variable domain: AAGVIQSPRHLIKEKRETATLKCYPIPRHDTVYWYQQGPGQDPQFLISFYEKMQSDKGSIPDRFSAQQFSDYHSELNMSSLELGDSALYFCASSLFGLNTEAFFGQGTRLTVV.

This chain uses TRBV5-8 with TRBJ2-7; D tentatively reads TRBD1 or TRBD2 (5 bases each). There are 15 residues in the CDR3. V lost 2 bases and J lost 7, with 19 bases in between. Germline loops: CDR1 SGHTS, CDR2 YDEGEE. The CDR3 DNA reads TGTGCCAGCAGCTTACGGTTCCGGGACCCCGGGGAGCAGTACTTC. Its translation: CASSLRFRDPGEQYF. Using reference TRBV5-8 and TRBJ2-7 for the parts outside the CDR3, the full variable domain is EAGVTQSPTHLIKTRGQQATLRCSPISGHTSVYWYQQALGLGLQFLLWYDEGEERNRGNFPPRFSGRQFPNYSSELNVNALELEDSALYLCASSLRFRDPGEQYFGPGTRLTVT.

The chain carries TRBV4-3 and TRBJ2-5, with D tentatively TRBD1 (5 bases). Germline CDR1 reads LGHNA; CDR2 reads YSLEER. Trimming removed 0 bases from V and 1 base from J, with 9 bases in between. The CDR3 runs 15 residues. CDR3 bases: TGCGCCAGCAGCCAAGATGGGCAGGGCCAAGAGACCCAGTACTTC. Translated, it gives CASSQDGQGQETQYF.

The chain has TRBV7-8 and TRBJ2-5, with 7 positions matching TRBD2. This CDR3 has 16 amino acids. CDR1 and CDR2 (germline): SGHVS, FQNEAQ. With 2 bases clipped from V and 4 bases from J, the junction kept 10 bases outside the gene matches. The CDR3 loop reads CASSLFLAAPRETQYF. CDR3 DNA: TGTGCCAGCAGCTTATTCCTAGCGGCGCCTCGAGAGACCCAGTACTTC.

This rearrangement joins TRBV7-8 to TRBJ1-5, with D possibly TRBD1 on 5 matching bases. The CDR3 runs 15 residues. CDR1 is SGHVS, CDR2 FQNEAQ, per germline. V gave up 3 bases and J gave up 6 bases, with 15 bases separating them. CDR3 residues: CASSFGRDSRQPQHF. CDR3 DNA: TGTGCCAGCAGCTTTGGCAGGGATTCCCGTCAGCCCCAGCATTTT.

This clone appeared a few times. The chain combines TRBV28 with TRBJ1-4, with D hard to call. The germline CDR1 and CDR2 sequences are MDHEN and SYDVKM. Trimming pared 6 bases from V and 4 bases from J, leaving 18 bases between. The CDR3 runs to 16 residues. DNA of the CDR3: TGTGCCAGCAGCCTTAGACCCCAAGGATATAATGAAAAACTGTTTTTT. This gives the protein CASSLRPQGYNEKLFF.

The rearrangement links TRBV7-6 to TRBJ2-7; no clear D. CDR1 SGHVS and CDR2 FNYEAQ come from the germline V gene. V lost 2 bases to trimming and J lost 2 bases, with 4 bases between them. The CDR3 length is 12 residues. The CDR3 region is CASSLNAYEQYF. As DNA, the CDR3 is TGTGCCAGCAGCTTAAACGCCTACGAGCAGTACTTC.

The chain joins TRBV25-1 to TRBJ2-5; TRBD1 matches at 9 bases. Trimming removed 11 bases from V and 5 bases from J; junction bases left unmatched: 21. The length of the CDR3 is 17 residues. Germline CDR1 and CDR2: MGHDK and SYGVNS. CDR3 in amino acids: CAAEGAPGQGMGETQYF. The DNA of the CDR3 is TGTGCCGCAGAAGGTGCCCCTGGACAGGGGATGGGGGAGACCCAGTACTTC.

The chain uses TRBV6-5 and TRBJ2-2, with a possible D match to TRBD2 (5 bases). Germline CDR1 MNHEY, CDR2 SVGAGI. V lost 0 bases and J lost 7, with 12 bases in between. This CDR3 has 15 residues. DNA for the CDR3: TGTGCCAGCAGTTACTCGGGGAGAATTGGCGGGGAGCTGTTTTTT. Protein sequence: CASSYSGRIGGELFF.

The genes are TRBV4-1 and TRBJ2-1, with D possibly being TRBD1 or TRBD2 (6 bases each). The germline V and J ends were trimmed by 0 bases and 8 bases, with 11 bases remaining between them. The germline CDR1 and CDR2 sequences are MGHRA and YSYEKL. This CDR3 comprises 14 residues. CDR3 sequence: CASSQEGGWDEQFF. CDR3 coding DNA: TGCGCCAGCAGCCAAGAAGGGGGGTGGGATGAGCAGTTCTTC.

The rearrangement joins TRBV5-1 to TRBJ1-1, with a weak D call TRBD1 (6 bases). The V end lost 2 bases, the J end lost 5 bases, and 13 bases lay between the germline ends. This CDR3 is built from 14 residues. Germline V gene data show CDR1 as SGHRS and CDR2 as YFSETQ. The CDR3 nucleotides read TGCGCCAGCAGCTTCGGAGGGGGAGGGACTGAAGCTTTCTTT. As protein: CASSFGGGGTEAFF. Filled out from reference TRBV5-1 and TRBJ1-1, the complete variable domain reads KAGVTQTPRYLIKTRGQQVTLSCSPISGHRSVSWYQQTPGQGLQFLFEYFSETQRNKGNFPGRFSGRQFSNSRSEMNVSTLELGDSALYLCASSFGGGGTEAFFGQGTRLTVV.

The rearrangement joins TRBV6-1 to TRBJ1-1, with D perhaps TRBD1 (6 bases). Germline V gives CDR1 MNHNS, CDR2 SASEGT. This CDR3 region has 13 residues. V lost 8 bases to trimming and J lost 3 bases, with 13 bases between them. The CDR3 DNA follows: TGTGCCAGCCGGATGACAGGTGACACTGAAGCTTTCTTT. Its protein product is CASRMTGDTEAFF.

V gene TRBV5-8 combines with J gene TRBJ2-3; 9 nucleotides line up with TRBD1. After removal of 0 bases from V and 5 bases from J, the junction contained 7 bases not matched to a gene. The CDR3 consists of 16 residues. Looked up from germline, CDR1 is SGHTS and CDR2 is YDEGEE. The CDR3 nucleotides are TGTGCCAGCAGCTTGGGACAGGGGGTATTCCTAGATACGCAGTATTTT. It encodes CASSLGQGVFLDTQYF.

This chain links TRBV28 with TRBJ2-7, with D possibly matching TRBD2 (7 bases). The CDR3 loop spans 16 amino acids. CDR1 MDHEN and CDR2 SYDVKM come from the germline V gene. Trimming pared 8 bases from V and 0 bases from J, leaving 20 bases between. The chain's CDR3 is CASYWSGGAPSYEQYF. The CDR3 nucleotides read TGTGCCAGCTACTGGTCGGGGGGCGCCCCCTCCTACGAGCAGTACTTC.

The rearrangement links TRBV5-4 to TRBJ2-1; D gene unclear. V gave up 5 bases and J gave up 7 bases, with 13 bases separating them. Per the germline V gene, CDR1 is SGHNT and CDR2 is YYREEE (reference sequence). The CDR3 has 13 residues. The CDR3 DNA reads TGTGCCAGCAGTTCAACGCTAGGAAATGAGCAGTTCTTC. Encoded protein: CASSSTLGNEQFF. Full variable domain (outside the CDR3, taken from reference TRBV5-4 and TRBJ2-1): ETGVTQSPTHLIKTRGQQVTLRCSSQSGHNTVSWYQQALGQGPQFIFQYYREEENGRGNFPPRFSGLQFPNYSSELNVNALELDDSALYLCASSSTLGNEQFFGPGTRLTVL.

This chain joins TRBV28 and TRBJ2-7, with TRBD2 matching 10 bases. CDR3 length: 14 amino acids. V gave up 3 bases and J gave up 2 bases; unmatched junction bases: 1. CDR1 and CDR2 (germline): MDHEN, SYDVKM. In DNA, the CDR3 is TGTGCCAGCAGTTTCGGACTAGCGGCCTACGAGCAGTACTTC. This codes for CASSFGLAAYEQYF. The complete variable domain, with remaining parts taken from reference TRBV28 and TRBJ2-7, reads DVKVTQSSRYLVKRTGEKVFLECVQDMDHENMFWYRQDPGLGLRLIYFSYDVKMKEKGDIPEGYSVSREKKERFSLILESASTNQTSMYLCASSFGLAAYEQYFGPGTRLTVT.

This sequence joins TRBV25-1 and TRBJ1-3, with D hard to call. Germline V CDR1 and CDR2: MGHDK, SYGVNS. The CDR3 is 14 residues long. V was pared by 6 bases and J by 1 base, with 10 bases between. CDR3 in DNA: TGTGCCAGCAGCCGGACCGAGTCTGGAAACACCATATATTTT. It specifies CASSRTESGNTIYF.